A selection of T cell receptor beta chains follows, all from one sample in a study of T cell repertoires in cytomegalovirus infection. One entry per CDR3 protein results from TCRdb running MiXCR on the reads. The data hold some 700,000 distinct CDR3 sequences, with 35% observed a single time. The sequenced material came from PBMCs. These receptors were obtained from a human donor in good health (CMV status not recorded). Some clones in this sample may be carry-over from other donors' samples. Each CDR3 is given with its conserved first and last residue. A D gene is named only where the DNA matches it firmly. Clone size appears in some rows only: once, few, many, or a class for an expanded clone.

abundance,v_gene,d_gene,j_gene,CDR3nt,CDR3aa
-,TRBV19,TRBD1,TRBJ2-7,TGTGCCAGTAGTATAGGGGGGACAGACGAGCAGTACTTC,CASSIGGTDEQYF
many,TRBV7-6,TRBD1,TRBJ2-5,TGTGCCAGCAGCTTTAGGGACAGGGGATGGGAGACCCAGTACTTC,CASSFRDRGWETQYF
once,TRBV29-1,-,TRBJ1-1,TGCAGCGTTGAAGGGGACACTTCGAACACTGAAGCTTTCTTT,CSVEGDTSNTEAFF
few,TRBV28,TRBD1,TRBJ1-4,TGTGCCAGCAGTCCGACAGGGCGGGCTAATGAAAAACTGTTTTTT,CASSPTGRANEKLFF
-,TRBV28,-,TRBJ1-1,TGTGCCAGCAGTTCCGACCGATTTGACACGAACACTGAAGCTTTCTTT,CASSSDRFDTNTEAFF
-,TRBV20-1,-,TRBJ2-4,TGCAGTGCTAGTGCACGGGGAGCCCCTATAGCCAAAAACATTCAGTACTTC,CSASARGAPIAKNIQYF
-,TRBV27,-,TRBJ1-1,TGTGCCGCCGAGACGAACACTGAAGCTTTCTTT,CAAETNTEAFF
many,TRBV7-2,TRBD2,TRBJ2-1,TGTGCCAGCAGCTCATTGAGCGGGAGGGCAGGAAATGAGCAGTTCTTC,CASSSLSGRAGNEQFF
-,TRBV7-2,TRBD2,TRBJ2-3,TGTGCCAGCAGCTTAGCCAGGACTAGCGGGGGCACAGATACGCAGTATTTT,CASSLARTSGGTDTQYF
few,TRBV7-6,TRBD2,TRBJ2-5,TGTGCCAGCAGCTTGACTAGCGGGGTTAGGGAGACCCAGTACTTC,CASSLTSGVRETQYF
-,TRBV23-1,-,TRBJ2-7,TGCGCCAGGTCCCCCGTGAGGGTTCCCTACGAGCAGTACTTC,CARSPVRVPYEQYF
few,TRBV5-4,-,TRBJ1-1,TGTGCCAGCAGCTTGGAGCCGGGGGGGGGGGCTGGCACTGAAGCTTTCTTT,CASSLEPGGGAGTEAFF
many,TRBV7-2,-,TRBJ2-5,TGTGCCAGCAGCTCGACGGGGGGCCAAACATATAGGTACCAAGAGACCCAGTACTTC,CASSSTGGQTYRYQETQYF
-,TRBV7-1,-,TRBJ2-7,TGTGCCAGCAGAAAGACAGAGACCTACGAGCAGTACTTC,CASRKTETYEQYF
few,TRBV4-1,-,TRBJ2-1,TGCGCCAGCAGCCAAGGTCCGGGGGTAGACTACAATGAGCAGTTCTTC,CASSQGPGVDYNEQFF
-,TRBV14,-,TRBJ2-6,TGTGCCAGCAGCCAAGTTTTCCGCTCTGGGGCCAACGTCCTGACTTTC,CASSQVFRSGANVLTF
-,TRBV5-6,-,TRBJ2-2,TGTGCCAGCAGCTTGGGTCCGGAGTACACCGGGGAGCTGTTTTTT,CASSLGPEYTGELFF
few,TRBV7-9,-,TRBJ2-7,TGTGCCAGCAGCTTGCCACACAGCCCCTACGAGCAGTACTTC,CASSLPHSPYEQYF
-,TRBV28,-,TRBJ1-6,TGTGCCAGCAGTTTGGGTGAGGGCGCCCTCCACTTT,CASSLGEGALHF
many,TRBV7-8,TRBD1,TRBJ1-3,TGTGCCAGCAGCTTAGTCGTAACAGGGGAAATCTCTGGAAACACCATATATTTT,CASSLVVTGEISGNTIYF
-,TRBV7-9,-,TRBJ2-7,TGTGCCAGCAGCCCCCCCCCTCTTGGGGGGTTCACTTCCTACGAGCAGTACTTC,CASSPPPLGGFTSYEQYF
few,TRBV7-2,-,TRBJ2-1,TGTGCCAGCAGCTCTGTGGCGGGACTTTACAATGAGCAGTTCTTC,CASSSVAGLYNEQFF
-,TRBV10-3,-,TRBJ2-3,TGTGCCATCAGTGAGATCGGCACAGATACGCAGTATTTT,CAISEIGTDTQYF
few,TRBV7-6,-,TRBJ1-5,TGTGCCAGCAGCCGGGCGGGTGGAAAGCCCCAGCATTTT,CASSRAGGKPQHF
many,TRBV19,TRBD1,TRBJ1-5,TGTGCCAGCTCCGGGACAGGGGCGCGCAATCAGCCCCAGCATTTT,CASSGTGARNQPQHF
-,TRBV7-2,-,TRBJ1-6,TGTGCCAGCAGCTTAGGTCGGATTGGACGGGATAATTCACCCCTCCACTTT,CASSLGRIGRDNSPLHF
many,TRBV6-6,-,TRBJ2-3,TGTGCCAGCACCTTCCTCAAGGGGGGGCAGGAAGATACGCAGTATTTT,CASTFLKGGQEDTQYF
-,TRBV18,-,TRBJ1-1,TGTGCCAGCCCACCACTTTCCGGGACCATGAACACTGAAGCTTTCTTT,CASPPLSGTMNTEAFF
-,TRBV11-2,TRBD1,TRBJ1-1,TGTGCCAGCAGCCAAGGGACAGCTGAAGCTTTCTTT,CASSQGTAEAFF
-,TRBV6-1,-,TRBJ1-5,TGTGCCAGCAGTGACCGGGCCTACAATCAGCCCCAGCATTTT,CASSDRAYNQPQHF
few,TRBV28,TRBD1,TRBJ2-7,TGTGCCAGCAGTTTAACAGGGGTGGTGGAGGAGCAGTACTTC,CASSLTGVVEEQYF
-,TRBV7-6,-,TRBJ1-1,TGTGCCAGCAGCTTAGGCCCCGGGGGGCGTAACATGAACACTGAAGCTTTCTTT,CASSLGPGGRNMNTEAFF
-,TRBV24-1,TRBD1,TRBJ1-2,TGTGCCACCAGTGATACAGGGGACTATGGCTACACCTTC,CATSDTGDYGYTF